Presented here are 14 T cell receptor beta chains from one specimen sequenced in a study of T cell repertoires in cytomegalovirus infection. One entry per CDR3 protein results from TCRdb running MiXCR on the reads. The sample lists 150,000 to 190,000 distinct CDR3 sequences, about 20% occurring once. What was sequenced was PBMCs. All receptors come from a human donor in good health (CMV status not recorded). Some clones in this sample may be carry-over from other donors' samples.

This chain joins TRBV12-3 or TRBV12-4 and TRBJ2-5; a weak D match, TRBD2 (6 bases). V was pared by 5 bases and J by 6 bases, with 13 bases between. The CDR3 sequence is 13 residues long. This CDR3 reads CASSAPGRQTQYF. CDR3 coding DNA: TGTGCCAGCAGTGCTCCAGGGAGGCAGACCCAGTACTTC.

This clonotype was detected a few times. The genes are TRBV12-3 or TRBV12-4 and TRBJ2-2; D is undetermined. This CDR3 has 14 residues. The V gene lost 6 bases and the J gene lost 5 bases, with 13 bases spanning the gap. The CDR3 protein is CASRPQAGTGELFF. The CDR3 DNA sequence: TGTGCCAGCAGACCACAAGCCGGGACCGGGGAGCTGTTTTTT.

This clonotype was detected many times. The chain couples TRBV20-1 to TRBJ1-2; no reliable D call. Deletions cut 6 bases from V and 2 bases from J, with 7 bases between. The CDR3 spans 11 residues. CDR1 and CDR2 from the germline V gene are DFQATT and SNEGSKA (reference sequence). The CDR3 coding sequence is TGCAGTGCAAGGGAGAACTATGGCTACACCTTC. It codes for CSARENYGYTF.

This clonotype showed up many times. This chain joins TRBV7-8 and TRBJ2-1, with D perhaps given as TRBD1 or TRBD2 (6 bases each). Germline V gene lookup returns CDR1 SGHVS and CDR2 FQNEAQ. Trimming removed 1 base from V and 5 bases from J, with 12 bases in between. This CDR3 has 15 amino acids. The CDR3 bases are TGTGCCAGCAGCTTAGGCGGGAAGGGGGACAATGAGCAGTTCTTC. It is translated as CASSLGGKGDNEQFF.

In this sample, this clonotype turned up a few times. V and J are TRBV19 and TRBJ1-4; 7 positions agree with TRBD1. Unmatched junction bases numbered 6, after V lost 9 bases and J lost 5 bases. CDR1 LNHDA and CDR2 SQIVND come from the germline V gene (reference sequence). This CDR3 has 13 residues. The CDR3 region has the DNA TGTGCCAGCCGGGACAGAGACAATGAAAAACTGTTTTTT. Its translation: CASRDRDNEKLFF.

This clonotype was recorded many times. V usage is TRBV12-3 or TRBV12-4 and J usage is TRBJ1-5; 12 bases map to TRBD1. V gave up 5 bases and J gave up 2 bases; unmatched junction bases: 16. This CDR3 region has 20 residues. CDR3 DNA: TGTGCCAGCAGTGGGGACAGGGGGCCTGGAACAGGTTCGGGCAATCAGCCCCAGCATTTT. Amino acids: CASSGDRGPGTGSGNQPQHF.

This clonotype was found many times. The chain carries TRBV7-3 and TRBJ1-3; the match to TRBD1 covers 9 bases. The CDR3 is made up of 17 amino acids. V gave up 5 bases and J gave up 0 bases; unmatched junction bases: 8. Germline V gene sequence: CDR1 SGHTA, CDR2 FQGTGA. The CDR3 sequence: CASSLQGASLSGNTIYF. The CDR3 DNA reads as TGTGCCAGCAGCCTACAGGGGGCGAGCCTCTCTGGAAACACCATATATTTT.

In its sample, this clonotype was seen once. This rearrangement joins TRBV28 to TRBJ2-2; D is possibly TRBD2 (6 bases). Per the germline V gene, CDR1 is MDHEN and CDR2 is SYDVKM. This CDR3 contains 14 residues. V dropped 10 bases and J dropped 5 bases, with 17 bases sitting between them. The chain's CDR3 is CATRLARTTGELFF. Written as DNA, the CDR3 is TGTGCCACCCGCCTAGCGCGCACAACCGGGGAGCTGTTTTTT.

This clonotype was counted many times. CDR3 sequence (DNA): TGTGCCAGCAGCTTGACTAGCGGGAGAATATACGAGCAGTACTTC. Amino acid sequence: CASSLTSGRIYEQYF. The rearrangement joins TRBV7-2 to TRBJ2-7; TRBD2 agrees at 12 bases. Germline CDR1 reads SGHTA; CDR2 reads FQGNSA. This CDR3 has 15 amino acids. V lost 3 bases and J lost 4; bases outside the gene matches: 4. Based on the CDR3 plus reference TRBV7-2 and TRBJ2-7, the full variable domain is GAGVSQSPSNKVTEKGKDVELRCDPISGHTALYWYRQSLGQGLEFLIYFQGNSAPDKSGLPSDRFSAERTGGSVSTLTIQRTQQEDSAVYLCASSLTSGRIYEQYFGPGTRLTVT.

This clonotype was detected many times. The CDR3 region is CASSLDATNYGYTF. The CDR3 DNA follows: TGTGCCAGCAGCTTAGACGCGACTAACTATGGCTACACCTTC. The V gene is TRBV7-8, the J gene TRBJ1-2; no clear D. The CDR3 extends over 14 amino acids. Deletions cut 1 base from V and 0 bases from J, with 6 bases between. CDR1 SGHVS and CDR2 FQNEAQ come from the germline V gene.

The chain employs TRBV12-3 or TRBV12-4 and TRBJ2-1, with D maybe TRBD2 (6 bases). The CDR3 has 16 amino acids. Trimming pared 6 bases from V and 5 bases from J, leaving 20 bases between. Here the CDR3 DNA reads TGTGCCAGCAGATTAATGGCGGGGAGGATTCACAATGAGCAGTTCTTC. Its translation: CASRLMAGRIHNEQFF.

The chain has TRBV20-1 and TRBJ2-5; perhaps D is TRBD1 or TRBD2 (5 bases each). In germline, CDR1 is DFQATT, CDR2 SNEGSKA (reference sequence). The CDR3 length is 14 residues. V gave up 2 bases and J gave up 1 base, with 11 bases separating them. The CDR3 here is CSARRAGSQETQYF. The CDR3 bases are TGCAGTGCTAGACGCGCAGGGAGCCAAGAGACCCAGTACTTC.

This clonotype was found a few times. V is TRBV7-3 and J is TRBJ2-6, with unresolved D. Germline V gives CDR1 SGHTA, CDR2 FQGTGA. V lost 3 bases and J 3 bases, leaving 6 bases between the germline ends. The CDR3 runs to 14 residues. CDR3 bases: TGTGCCAGCAGCTTCGGGCGTGGGGCCAACGTCCTGACTTTC. It is translated as CASSFGRGANVLTF.

Regarding this clonotype: This may be a read error: a much more frequent sequence differs by one nucleotide. This chain connects TRBV12-5 to TRBJ1-5; D call uncertain. The germline CDR1 and CDR2 sequences are LGHNT and FRNRAP. The CDR3 runs 16 residues. CDR3 DNA: TGTGTTAGTGGTTTGGCGTCGGCTTATAGCAATCAGCCCCAGCATTTT. This codes for CVSGLASAYSNQPQHF.